This TCR beta chain was retrieved from a study of blood T cell repertoires in COVID-19. The table came from immunoSEQ multiplex PCR; TCRdb's copy has only in-frame clones and leaves some out. The table has about 170,000 clones, around nine tenths seen once; the top ten hold more than 0.75%. Germline trimming cut 3 bases from V and 8 bases from J; bases unmatched to any gene: 2. This CDR3 is built from 12 residues. CDR1 and CDR2 (germline): LNHDA, SQIVND (reference sequence). Participants' own reports of clinical history determined their cohort assignment. The sequencing sample was made of PBMCs or T cells enriched from blood (not recorded which). This rearrangement joins TRBV19 to TRBJ1-1; 8 bases match TRBD1. This clonotype was obtained from a woman aged 18-29 years who had recovered from COVID-19. CDR3 region: CASSMDRAEAFF. The CDR3, as DNA: TGTGCCAGTAGTATGGACAGGGCGGAAGCTTTCTTT.